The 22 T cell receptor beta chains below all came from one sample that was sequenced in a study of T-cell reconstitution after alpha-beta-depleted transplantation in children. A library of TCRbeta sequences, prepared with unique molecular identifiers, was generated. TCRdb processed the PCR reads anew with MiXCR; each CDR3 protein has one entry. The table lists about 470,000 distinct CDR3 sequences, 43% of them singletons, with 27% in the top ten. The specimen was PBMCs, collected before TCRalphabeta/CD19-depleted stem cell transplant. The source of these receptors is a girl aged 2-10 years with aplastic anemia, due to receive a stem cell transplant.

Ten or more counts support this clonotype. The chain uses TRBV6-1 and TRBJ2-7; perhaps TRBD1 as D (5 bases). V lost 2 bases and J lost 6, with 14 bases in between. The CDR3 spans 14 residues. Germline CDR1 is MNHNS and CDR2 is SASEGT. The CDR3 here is CASSEMLQGFEQYF. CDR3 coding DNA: TGTGCCAGCAGTGAAATGCTCCAGGGTTTCGAGCAGTACTTC.

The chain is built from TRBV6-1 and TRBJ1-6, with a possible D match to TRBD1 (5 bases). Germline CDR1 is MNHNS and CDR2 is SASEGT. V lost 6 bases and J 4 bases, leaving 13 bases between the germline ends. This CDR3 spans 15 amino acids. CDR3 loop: CASRGRDGYNSPLHF. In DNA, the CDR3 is TGTGCCAGCAGAGGGAGGGACGGATATAATTCACCCCTCCACTTT.

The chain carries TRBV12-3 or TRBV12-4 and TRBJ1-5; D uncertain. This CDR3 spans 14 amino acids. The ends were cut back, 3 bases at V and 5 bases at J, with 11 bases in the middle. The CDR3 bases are TGTGCCAGCAGTTTTAGTAGAGGAGATCAGCCCCAGCATTTT. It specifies CASSFSRGDQPQHF.

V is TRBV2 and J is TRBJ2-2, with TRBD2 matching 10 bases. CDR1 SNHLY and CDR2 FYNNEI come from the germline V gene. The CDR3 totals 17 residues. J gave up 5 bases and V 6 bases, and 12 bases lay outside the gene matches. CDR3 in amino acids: CASSDGIAGGWTGELFF. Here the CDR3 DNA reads TGTGCCAGCAGCGACGGGATAGCGGGGGGCTGGACCGGGGAGCTGTTTTTT.

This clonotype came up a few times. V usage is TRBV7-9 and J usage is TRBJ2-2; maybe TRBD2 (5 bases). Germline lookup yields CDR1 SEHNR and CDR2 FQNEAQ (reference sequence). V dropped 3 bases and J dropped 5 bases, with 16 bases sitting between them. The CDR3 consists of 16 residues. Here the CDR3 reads CASSLVRDLTTGELFF. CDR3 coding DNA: TGTGCCAGCAGCTTGGTCCGGGATCTGACAACCGGGGAGCTGTTTTTT.

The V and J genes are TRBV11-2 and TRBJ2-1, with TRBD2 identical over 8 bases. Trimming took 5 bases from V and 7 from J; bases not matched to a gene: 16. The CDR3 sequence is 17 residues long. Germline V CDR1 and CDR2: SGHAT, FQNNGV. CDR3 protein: CASSRGGSGIPRNEQFF. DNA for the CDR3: TGTGCCAGCAGCCGAGGGGGTAGCGGGATCCCTAGAAATGAGCAGTTCTTC.

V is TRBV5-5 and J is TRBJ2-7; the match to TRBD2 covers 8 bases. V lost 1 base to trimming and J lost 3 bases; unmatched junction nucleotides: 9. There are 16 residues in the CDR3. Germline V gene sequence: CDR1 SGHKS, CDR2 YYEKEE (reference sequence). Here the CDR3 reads CASSLSGTRNIYEQYF. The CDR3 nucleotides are TGTGCCAGCAGCTTGAGCGGGACTAGGAACATCTACGAGCAGTACTTC.

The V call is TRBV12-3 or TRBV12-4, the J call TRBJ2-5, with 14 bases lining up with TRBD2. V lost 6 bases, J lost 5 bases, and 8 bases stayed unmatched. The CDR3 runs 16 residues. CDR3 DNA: TGTGCCAGCAGCCCCGGGACTAGCGGGAGCGGGGAGACCCAGTACTTC. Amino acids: CASSPGTSGSGETQYF.

Here the CDR3 DNA reads TGTGCCAGTGCCTTTGGGACTAGAGGAGAGACCCAGTACTTC. This gives the protein CASAFGTRGETQYF. The chain links TRBV6-1 to TRBJ2-5; 8 positions match TRBD2. The J segment lost 4 bases and the V segment lost 9 bases, leaving 10 bases of the junction unmatched. Germline V gives CDR1 MNHNS, CDR2 SASEGT. The CDR3 totals 14 residues.

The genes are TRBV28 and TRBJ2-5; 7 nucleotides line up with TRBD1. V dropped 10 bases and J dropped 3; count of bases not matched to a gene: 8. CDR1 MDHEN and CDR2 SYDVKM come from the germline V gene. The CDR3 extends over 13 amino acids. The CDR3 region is CAIAWGTEETQYF. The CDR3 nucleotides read TGTGCCATCGCCTGGGGGACAGAAGAGACCCAGTACTTC. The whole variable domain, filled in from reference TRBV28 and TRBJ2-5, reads DVKVTQSSRYLVKRTGEKVFLECVQDMDHENMFWYRQDPGLGLRLIYFSYDVKMKEKGDIPEGYSVSREKKERFSLILESASTNQTSMYLCAIAWGTEETQYFGPGTRLLVL.

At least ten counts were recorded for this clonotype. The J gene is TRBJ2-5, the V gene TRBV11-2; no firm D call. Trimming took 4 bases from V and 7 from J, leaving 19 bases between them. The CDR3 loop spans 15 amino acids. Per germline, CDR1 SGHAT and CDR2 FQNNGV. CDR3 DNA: TGTGCCAGCAGCTCCTTGGTAGGGCGAGCAACGACCCAGTACTTC. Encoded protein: CASSSLVGRATTQYF. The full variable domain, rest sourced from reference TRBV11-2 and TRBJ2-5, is EAGVAQSPRYKIIEKRQSVAFWCNPISGHATLYWYQQILGQGPKLLIQFQNNGVVDDSQLPKDRFSAERLKGVDSTLKIQPAKLEDSAVYLCASSSLVGRATTQYFGPGTRLLVL.

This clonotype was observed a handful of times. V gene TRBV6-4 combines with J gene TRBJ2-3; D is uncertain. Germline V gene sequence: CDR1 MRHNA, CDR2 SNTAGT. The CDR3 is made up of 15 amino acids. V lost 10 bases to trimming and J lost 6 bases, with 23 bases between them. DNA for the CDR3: TGTGCCATCCGGGTCGATTGGGGTCGGCGGGATACGCAGTATTTT. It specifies CAIRVDWGRRDTQYF.

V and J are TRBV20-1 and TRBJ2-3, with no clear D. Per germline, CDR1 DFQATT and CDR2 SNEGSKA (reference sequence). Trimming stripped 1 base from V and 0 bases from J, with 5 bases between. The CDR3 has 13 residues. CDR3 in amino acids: CSARVPSTDTQYF. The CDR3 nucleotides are TGCAGTGCTAGAGTCCCAAGCACAGATACGCAGTATTTT.

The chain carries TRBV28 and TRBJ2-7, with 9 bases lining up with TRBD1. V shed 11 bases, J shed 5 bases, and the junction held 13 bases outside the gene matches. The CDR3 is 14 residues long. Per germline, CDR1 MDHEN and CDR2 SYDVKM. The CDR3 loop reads CAAIPGQGAHEQYF. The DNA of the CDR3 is TGTGCCGCCATTCCGGGACAGGGAGCCCACGAGCAGTACTTC.

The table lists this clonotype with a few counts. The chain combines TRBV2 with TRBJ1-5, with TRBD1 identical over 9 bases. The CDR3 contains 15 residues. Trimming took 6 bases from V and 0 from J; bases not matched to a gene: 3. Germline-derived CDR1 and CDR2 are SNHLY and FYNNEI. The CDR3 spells CASRRTGVSNQPQHF. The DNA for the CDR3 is TGTGCCAGCAGGAGGACAGGGGTTAGCAATCAGCCCCAGCATTTT.

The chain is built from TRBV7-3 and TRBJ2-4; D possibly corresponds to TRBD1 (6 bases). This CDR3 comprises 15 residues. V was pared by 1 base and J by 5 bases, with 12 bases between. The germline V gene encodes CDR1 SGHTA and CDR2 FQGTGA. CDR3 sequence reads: CASSLIGGRENIQYF. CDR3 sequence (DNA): TGTGCCAGCAGCTTAATTGGGGGCAGGGAAAACATTCAGTACTTC.

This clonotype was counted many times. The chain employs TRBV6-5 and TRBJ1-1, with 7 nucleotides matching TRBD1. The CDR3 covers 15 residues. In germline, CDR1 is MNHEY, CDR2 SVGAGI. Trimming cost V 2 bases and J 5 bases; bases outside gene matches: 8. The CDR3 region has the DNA TGTGCCAGCAGTTACCGAGGGGGCGCAGAGACTGAAGCTTTCTTT. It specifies CASSYRGGAETEAFF.

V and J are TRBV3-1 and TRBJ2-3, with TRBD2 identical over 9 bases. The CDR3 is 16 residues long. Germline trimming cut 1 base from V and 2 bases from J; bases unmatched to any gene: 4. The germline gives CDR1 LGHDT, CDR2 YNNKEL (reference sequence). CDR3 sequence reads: CASSQGGGRATDTQYF. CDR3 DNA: TGTGCCAGCAGCCAAGGCGGCGGGAGGGCCACAGATACGCAGTATTTT.

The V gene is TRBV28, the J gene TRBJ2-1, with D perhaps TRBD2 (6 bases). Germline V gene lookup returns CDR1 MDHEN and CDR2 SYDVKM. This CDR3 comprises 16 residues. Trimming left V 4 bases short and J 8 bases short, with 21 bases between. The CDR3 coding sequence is TGTGCCAGCAGTTCCAGCGCGCCGCTTCCGGGGGATGAGCAGTTCTTC. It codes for CASSSSAPLPGDEQFF.

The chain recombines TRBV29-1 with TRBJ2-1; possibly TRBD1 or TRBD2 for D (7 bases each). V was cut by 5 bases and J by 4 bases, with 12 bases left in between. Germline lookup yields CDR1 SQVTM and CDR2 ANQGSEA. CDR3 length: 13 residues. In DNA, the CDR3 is TGCAGCGTTTGGCAGGGGGGGTACAATGAGCAGTTCTTC. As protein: CSVWQGGYNEQFF.

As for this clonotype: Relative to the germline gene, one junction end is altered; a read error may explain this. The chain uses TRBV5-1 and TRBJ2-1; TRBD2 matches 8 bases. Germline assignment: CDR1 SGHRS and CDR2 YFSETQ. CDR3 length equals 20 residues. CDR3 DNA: TGCGCCATCAGCTTGGGGGTGAGAGGTTCGATAGCGGGACCCTACAATGAGCAGTTCTTC. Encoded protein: CAISLGVRGSIAGPYNEQFF.

In DNA form, the CDR3 reads TGTGCCAGCAGCTTGGCCACAGGGCTTAATTCACCCCTCCACTTT. It codes for CASSLATGLNSPLHF. The gene calls are TRBV7-9 and TRBJ1-6, with D perhaps TRBD1 (6 bases). V was trimmed by 3 bases and J by 6 bases, leaving 12 bases between them. This CDR3 is built from 15 residues. Germline CDR1 reads SEHNR; CDR2 reads FQNEAQ (reference sequence).